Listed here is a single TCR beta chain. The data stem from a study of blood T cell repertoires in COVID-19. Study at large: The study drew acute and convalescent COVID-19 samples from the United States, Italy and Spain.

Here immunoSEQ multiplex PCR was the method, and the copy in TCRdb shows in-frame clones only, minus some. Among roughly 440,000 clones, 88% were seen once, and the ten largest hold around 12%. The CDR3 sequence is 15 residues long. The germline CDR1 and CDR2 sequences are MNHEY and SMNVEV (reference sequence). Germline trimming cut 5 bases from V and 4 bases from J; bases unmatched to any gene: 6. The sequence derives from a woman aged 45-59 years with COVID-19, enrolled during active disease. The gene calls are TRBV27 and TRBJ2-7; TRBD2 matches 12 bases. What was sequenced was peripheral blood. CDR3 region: CASSPLAGGGYEQYF. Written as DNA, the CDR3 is TGTGCCAGCAGTCCCCTAGCGGGGGGGGGATACGAGCAGTACTTC.